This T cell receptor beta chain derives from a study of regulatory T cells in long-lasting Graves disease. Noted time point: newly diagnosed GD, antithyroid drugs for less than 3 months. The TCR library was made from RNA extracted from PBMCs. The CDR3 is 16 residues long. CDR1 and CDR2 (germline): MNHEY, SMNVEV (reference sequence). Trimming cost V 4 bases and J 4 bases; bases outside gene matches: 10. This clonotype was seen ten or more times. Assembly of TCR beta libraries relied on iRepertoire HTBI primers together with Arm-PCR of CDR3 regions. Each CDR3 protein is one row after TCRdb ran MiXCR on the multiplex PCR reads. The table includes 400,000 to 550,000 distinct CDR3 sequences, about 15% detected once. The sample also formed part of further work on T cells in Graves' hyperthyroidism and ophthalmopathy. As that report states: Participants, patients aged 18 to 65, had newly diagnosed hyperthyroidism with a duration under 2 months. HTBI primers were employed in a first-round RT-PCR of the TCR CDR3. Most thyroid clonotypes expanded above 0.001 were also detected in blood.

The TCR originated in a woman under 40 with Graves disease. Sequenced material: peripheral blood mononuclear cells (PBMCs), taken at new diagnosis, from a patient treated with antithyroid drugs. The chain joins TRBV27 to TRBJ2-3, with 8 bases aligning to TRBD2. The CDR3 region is CASSSAGGRKSDTQYF. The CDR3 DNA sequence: TGTGCCAGCAGTTCCGCCGGCGGGAGGAAGTCAGATACGCAGTATTTT.